The clone carrying this TCR beta chain was detected only once. As yet, its antigen is unknown. The data belong to a study of T cell responses to AZD1222 COVID-19 vaccine. About the research overall: Pooling of second doses given at about 4 or about 12 weeks was done.

The CDR3 consists of 15 residues. The V and J ends lost 6 bases and 2 bases, in that order; junction bases with no gene match: 5. Germline-derived CDR1 and CDR2 are SQVTM and ANQGSEA. Whole-study findings and limits: Clonal diversity may have been underestimated, and the donors were mostly white British, with more females than males. Reportedly, close to half of spike-specific TCRs are directed against unmutated variant regions. Spike-specific TCR breadth and depth both grew after two AZD1222 doses.

Only in-frame clones appear in the TCRdb table, and some are missing; sequencing was by immunoSEQ multiplex PCR. The top ten clones hold 15% to 20% of a sample with around 58,000 clones, approximately 82% of them seen once. The source was peripheral blood, collected on day 0 of AZD1222 vaccination. The V call is TRBV29-1, the J call TRBJ2-3; 13 bases are a match to TRBD2. This clonotype was obtained from an adult in good health. CDR3 amino acids: CSVDGTSGTTDTQYF. CDR3 DNA: TGCAGCGTAGACGGGACTAGCGGGACCACAGATACGCAGTATTTT.